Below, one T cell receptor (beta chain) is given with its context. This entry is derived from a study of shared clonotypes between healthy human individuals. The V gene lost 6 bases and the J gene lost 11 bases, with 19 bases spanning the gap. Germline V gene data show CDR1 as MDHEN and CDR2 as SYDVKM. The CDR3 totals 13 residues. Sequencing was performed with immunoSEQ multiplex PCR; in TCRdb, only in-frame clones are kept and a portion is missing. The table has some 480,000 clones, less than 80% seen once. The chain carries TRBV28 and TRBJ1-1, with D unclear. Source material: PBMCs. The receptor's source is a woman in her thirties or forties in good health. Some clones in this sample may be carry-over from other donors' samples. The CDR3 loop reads CASSPRLYLRAFF. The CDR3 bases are TGTGCCAGCAGCCCCAGACTGTACCTCAGGGCTTTCTTT. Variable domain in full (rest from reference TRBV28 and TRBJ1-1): DVKVTQSSRYLVKRTGEKVFLECVQDMDHENMFWYRQDPGLGLRLIYFSYDVKMKEKGDIPEGYSVSREKKERFSLILESASTNQTSMYLCASSPRLYLRAFFGQGTRLTVV.